This TCR beta chain was profiled in a study of T cells after yellow fever vaccination. TCRdb reanalysed the 5' RACE reads using MiXCR and keeps one entry per CDR3 protein. The data show about 340,000 distinct CDR3 sequences, with about 12% seen just once and 3% to 4% held by the top ten. The germline V gene has CDR1 SGHNT and CDR2 YYREEE (reference sequence). V dropped 4 bases and J dropped 2 bases, with 9 bases sitting between them. The CDR3 has 13 amino acids. This clonotype has only a few counts. This rearrangement joins TRBV5-4 to TRBJ2-5, with D unclear. The sequence was collected from a man aged 18 to 35 who received the YFV17D yellow fever vaccine. The source material was CD4+ T cells sorted from PBMCs, sampled 15 days after the yellow fever booster vaccination. The CDR3 loop is CASSQPGQETQYF. CDR3 DNA sequence: TGTGCCAGCAGCCAGCCGGGTCAAGAGACCCAGTACTTC.